This TCR beta chain stems from a study of T cell changes during pregnancy in multiple sclerosis. Here immunoSEQ multiplex PCR was the method, and the copy in TCRdb shows in-frame clones only, minus some. The sample has about 110,000 clones; 85% to 95% are singletons. Germline loops: CDR1 SGHKS, CDR2 YYEKEE (reference sequence). Trimming took 4 bases from V and 5 from J; bases not matched to a gene: 9. This CDR3 has 15 amino acids. The sequencing here drew on peripheral blood, taken after pregnancy. This receptor was taken from a female donor with multiple sclerosis, enrolled in a pregnancy study. The rearrangement uses TRBV5-5 and TRBJ2-1, with 7 bases fitting TRBD2. The CDR3 protein is CASSPRLARDNEQFF. CDR3 nucleotide sequence: TGTGCCAGCAGCCCAAGACTAGCACGGGACAATGAGCAGTTCTTC. The full variable domain, with the rest looked up from reference TRBV5-5 and TRBJ2-1, is DAGVTQSPTHLIKTRGQQVTLRCSPISGHKSVSWYQQVLGQGPQFIFQYYEKEERGRGNFPDRFSARQFPNYSSELNVNALLLGDSALYLCASSPRLARDNEQFFGPGTRLTVL.